This passage covers 17 T cell receptor beta chains from one sample sequenced in a study of blood T cell repertoires in COVID-19. The assay was immunoSEQ multiplex PCR, and TCRdb's table has in-frame clones only and misses some. The sample has 130,000 to 150,000 clones, more than 75% seen once. The sequencing sample was made of peripheral blood. The source is a woman in her 70s with COVID-19, enrolled during active disease.

This chain joins TRBV10-3 and TRBJ2-2, with TRBD1 as a possible D gene (6 bases). The CDR3 length is 14 residues. CDR1 and CDR2 (germline): ENHRY, SYGVKD. The germline V and J ends were trimmed by 3 bases and 5 bases, with 10 bases remaining between them. The CDR3 loop reads CAISDLQGTGELFF. Written as DNA, the CDR3 is TGTGCCATCAGTGACCTACAGGGAACCGGGGAGCTGTTTTTT.

The CDR3 spells CATSRDGQETQYF. The CDR3 region has the DNA TGTGCCACCAGCAGAGACGGGCAAGAGACCCAGTACTTC. The rearrangement joins TRBV15 to TRBJ2-5, with no clear D. The CDR3 loop spans 13 amino acids. Germline assignment: CDR1 LNHNV and CDR2 YYDKDF (reference sequence). The ends were cut back, 0 bases at V and 2 bases at J, with 4 bases in the middle.

This chain uses TRBV10-3 with TRBJ1-1; 9 bases map to TRBD1. The CDR3 covers 13 residues. Germline values: CDR1 ENHRY, CDR2 SYGVKD. The trim removed 10 bases at V and 5 bases at J, leaving 8 bases unmatched. CDR3 sequence (DNA): TGTGCCACGAGCCGGGACAGGGAAACTGAAGCTTTCTTT. This sequence encodes CATSRDRETEAFF.

This clone showed up just a few times. V and J are TRBV28 and TRBJ1-6; 7 bases fit TRBD1. Germline CDR1 is MDHEN and CDR2 is SYDVKM. Trimming at V came to 3 bases and at J to 10 bases, leaving 6 bases not matched to a gene. The CDR3 sequence is 14 residues long. The CDR3 DNA is TGTGCCAGCAGTTTCCAGGGGGTTTCATCACCCCTCCACTTT. This codes for CASSFQGVSSPLHF. Full variable domain (outside the CDR3, taken from reference TRBV28 and TRBJ1-6): DVKVTQSSRYLVKRTGEKVFLECVQDMDHENMFWYRQDPGLGLRLIYFSYDVKMKEKGDIPEGYSVSREKKERFSLILESASTNQTSMYLCASSFQGVSSPLHFGNGTRLTVT.

The chain recombines TRBV5-3 with TRBJ2-7, with 7 bases aligning to TRBD2. TRBV5-3 is an ORF; its function is uncertain. V was pared by 10 bases and J by 0 bases, with 10 bases of the junction left unmatched. The CDR3 contains 14 residues. The CDR3 sequence is CAAPRAGNSYEQYF. The CDR3 nucleotides read TGTGCCGCACCTAGAGCGGGAAACTCCTACGAGCAGTACTTC.

Comment on this clone: An end of the junction does not agree with germline; a read error may underlie this. The genes are TRBV5-4 and TRBJ2-2; 7 bases line up with TRBD2. There are 16 residues in the CDR3. Germline CDR1 SGHNT, CDR2 YYREEE (reference sequence). The CDR3 DNA is TGTGCCGGCAGCCCGGGACTATCCCCGCCCCCGGGGGAGCTGTTTTTT. Encoded protein: CAGSPGLSPPPGELFF.

This clone is a singleton in its sample. Here the CDR3 DNA reads TGTGCCAGCAGCTTCTCCCGGGACAGGGGGCGGGAAAAACTGTTTTTT. Protein sequence: CASSFSRDRGREKLFF. V and J are TRBV7-3 and TRBJ1-4, with 12 bases aligning to TRBD1. Germline V lookup: CDR1 SGHTA, CDR2 FQGTGA. The CDR3 contains 16 residues. V shed 3 bases and J 8 bases; nucleotides not matched to a gene: 7.

This clone was recorded a few times. The genes are TRBV2 and TRBJ1-2; TRBD1 matches 8 bases. Germline V CDR1 and CDR2: SNHLY, FYNNEI. J was trimmed by 5 bases and V by 2 bases; bases with no gene match: 7. This CDR3 comprises 15 residues. The CDR3 DNA follows: TGTGCCAGCAGTGAATACCCTGGACAGGGATATGGCTACACCTTC. Protein product: CASSEYPGQGYGYTF.

This clone occurred a few times. This chain joins TRBV4-3 and TRBJ2-5; 7 bases are shared with TRBD2. Germline V gene lookup returns CDR1 LGHNA and CDR2 YSLEER. The V gene end was trimmed by 0 bases and the J gene end by 0 bases; junction bases not matched to a gene: 4. The length of the CDR3 is 16 residues. The CDR3 bases are TGCGCCAGCAGCCAAGAGGCAGCGGGGTACCAAGAGACCCAGTACTTC. Its protein product is CASSQEAAGYQETQYF.

This clone was seen a handful of times. The chain is built from TRBV30 and TRBJ1-2; TRBD1 agrees at 7 bases. The junction had 7 bases not matched to a gene; V was cut back by 3 bases and J by 6 bases. The germline gives CDR1 GTSNPN, CDR2 SVGIG (reference sequence). This CDR3 contains 13 residues. The CDR3 here is CAWRSDRANGYTF. DNA for the CDR3: TGTGCCTGGAGATCCGACAGGGCCAATGGCTACACCTTC.

The chain recombines TRBV9 with TRBJ1-3; D might be TRBD1 (5 bases). The CDR3 spans 16 residues. CDR1 SGDLS and CDR2 YYNGEE come from the germline V gene. Between the trimmed V and J ends, which lost 1 base and 2 bases, there was a span of 13 bases. The CDR3 spells CASSVSGTPAGNTIYF. CDR3 DNA sequence: TGTGCCAGCAGCGTATCAGGGACTCCCGCTGGAAACACCATATATTTT.

Remarks on this clone: Within the sample, other DNA sequences also encode this same CDR3. This chain uses TRBV3-1 (or the pseudogene TRBV3-2) with TRBJ1-2; tentatively, D is TRBD1 (5 bases). Germline V lookup: CDR1 LGHDT, CDR2 YNNKEL (reference sequence). The V and J ends lost 1 base and 4 bases respectively, with 7 bases between them. The CDR3 totals 13 residues. DNA of the CDR3: TGTGCCAGCAGCCAAGGACAGCCCTATGGCTACACCTTC. Its translation is CASSQGQPYGYTF.

This clone has more than one count but fewer than ten. The rearrangement uses TRBV7-2 and TRBJ1-4; D not resolved. The CDR3 runs 15 residues. CDR1 is SGHTA, CDR2 FQGNSA, per germline. Trimming stripped 3 bases from V and 1 base from J, with 9 bases between. The CDR3 protein is CASSLTRGTNEKLFF. The CDR3 DNA reads TGTGCCAGCAGCTTGACCAGAGGAACTAATGAAAAACTGTTTTTT.

The genes are TRBV5-4 and TRBJ1-2; D gene ambiguous. Between the trimmed V and J ends, which lost 1 base and 2 bases, there was a span of 12 bases. The CDR3 length is 15 residues. Germline CDR1 SGHNT, CDR2 YYREEE (reference sequence). CDR3 DNA: TGTGCCAGCAGCTTGAGTTCGGTTGCAAACTATGGCTACACCTTC. Translating gives CASSLSSVANYGYTF.

This clone was counted a single time. V gene TRBV7-2 combines with J gene TRBJ2-1; 9 bases fit TRBD2. The CDR3 extends over 17 amino acids. J gave up 7 bases and V 2 bases, and 12 bases lay outside the gene matches. CDR1 is SGHTA, CDR2 FQGNSA, per germline. CDR3 protein: CASSLFAGGPGGNEQFF. For the CDR3, the DNA is TGTGCCAGCAGCTTATTTGCGGGGGGGCCGGGGGGTAATGAGCAGTTCTTC.

V and J are TRBV19 and TRBJ1-1; perhaps TRBD1 as D (5 bases). The CDR3 consists of 14 residues. The V gene lost 7 bases and the J gene lost 8 bases, with 20 bases spanning the gap. CDR1 and CDR2 (germline): LNHDA, SQIVND (reference sequence). The chain's CDR3 is CASKNKRTGLEAFF. CDR3 bases: TGTGCCAGTAAAAATAAGCGTACAGGTCTGGAAGCTTTCTTT.

In DNA, the CDR3 is TGTGCCATCAGCGCTCGGGGACACGGCTACGAGCAGTACTTC. It encodes CAISARGHGYEQYF. This chain connects TRBV10-3 to TRBJ2-7, with a possible D match to TRBD1 (6 bases). The CDR3 loop spans 14 amino acids. With 6 bases removed from V and 3 bases from J, the gap between germline ends came to 15 bases. CDR1 is ENHRY, CDR2 SYGVKD, per germline.